This T cell receptor beta chain was found in a study of identical twins. Points from the study as a whole: The study drew conclusions from cross-sectional statistical analysis, not from following the same donors.

Unique molecular identifiers were present on cDNA, and template switching added a universal primer site. TCRdb reanalysed the 5' RACE reads using MiXCR and keeps one entry per CDR3 protein. The table includes hundreds of thousands of distinct CDR3 sequences, just over 7% detected once. Per germline, CDR1 LNHDA and CDR2 SQIVND (reference sequence). V was clipped by 5 bases and J by 1 base, with 6 bases between them. This CDR3 region has 13 residues. Comment on this clonotype: The antigen remains undetermined.

The sample was also linked to a second study, of yellow fever vaccine responses in identical twins.

This rearrangement joins TRBV19 to TRBJ2-1; no clear D gene. The source is a woman between 18 and 29 years old in good health. Sequencing input: PBMCs. CDR3 bases: TGTGCCAGTAGTGCAGTTTCCTACAATGAGCAGTTCTTC. Residues: CASSAVSYNEQFF.